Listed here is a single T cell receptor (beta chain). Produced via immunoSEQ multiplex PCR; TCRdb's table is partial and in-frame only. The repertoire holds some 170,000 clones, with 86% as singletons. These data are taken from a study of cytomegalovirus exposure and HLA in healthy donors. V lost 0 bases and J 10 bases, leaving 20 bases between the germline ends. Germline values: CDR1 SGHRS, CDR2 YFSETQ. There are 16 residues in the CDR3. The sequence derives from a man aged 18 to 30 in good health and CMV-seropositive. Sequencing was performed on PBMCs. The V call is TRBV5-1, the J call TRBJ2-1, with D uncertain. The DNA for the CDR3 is TGCGCCAGCAGCTTGGTAGGTCGGGTCCCCAAAAAGGAGCAGTTCTTC. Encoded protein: CASSLVGRVPKKEQFF. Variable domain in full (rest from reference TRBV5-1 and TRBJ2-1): KAGVTQTPRYLIKTRGQQVTLSCSPISGHRSVSWYQQTPGQGLQFLFEYFSETQRNKGNFPGRFSGRQFSNSRSEMNVSTLELGDSALYLCASSLVGRVPKKEQFFGPGTRLTVL.